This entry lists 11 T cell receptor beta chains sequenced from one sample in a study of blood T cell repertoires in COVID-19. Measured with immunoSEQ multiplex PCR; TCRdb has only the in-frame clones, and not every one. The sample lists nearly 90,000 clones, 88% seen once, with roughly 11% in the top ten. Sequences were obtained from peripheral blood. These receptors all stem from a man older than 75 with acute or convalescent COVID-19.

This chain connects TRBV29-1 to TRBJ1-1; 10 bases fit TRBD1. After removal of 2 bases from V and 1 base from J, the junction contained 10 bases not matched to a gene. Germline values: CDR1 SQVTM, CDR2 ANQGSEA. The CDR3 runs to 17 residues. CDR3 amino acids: CSVEFSRDRGWNTEAFF. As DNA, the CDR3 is TGCAGCGTTGAATTCAGCCGGGACAGGGGATGGAACACTGAAGCTTTCTTT. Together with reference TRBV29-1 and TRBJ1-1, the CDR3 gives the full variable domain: SAVISQKPSRDICQRGTSLTIQCQVDSQVTMMFWYRQQPGQSLTLIATANQGSEATYESGFVIDKFPISRPNLTFSTLTVSNMSPEDSSIYLCSVEFSRDRGWNTEAFFGQGTRLTVV.

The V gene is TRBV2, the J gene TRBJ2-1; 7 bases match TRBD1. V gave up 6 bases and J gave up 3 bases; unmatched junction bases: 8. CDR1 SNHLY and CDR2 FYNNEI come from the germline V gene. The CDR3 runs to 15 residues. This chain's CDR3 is CASRHQGEFYNEQFF. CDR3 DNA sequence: TGTGCCAGCAGGCATCAGGGGGAATTCTACAATGAGCAGTTCTTC.

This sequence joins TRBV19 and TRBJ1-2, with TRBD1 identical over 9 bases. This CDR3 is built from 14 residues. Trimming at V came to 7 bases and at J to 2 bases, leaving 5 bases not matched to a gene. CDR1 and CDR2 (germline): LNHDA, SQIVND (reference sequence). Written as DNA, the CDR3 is TGTGCCAGTAACCCGGGACAGGGCAACTATGGCTACACCTTC. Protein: CASNPGQGNYGYTF.

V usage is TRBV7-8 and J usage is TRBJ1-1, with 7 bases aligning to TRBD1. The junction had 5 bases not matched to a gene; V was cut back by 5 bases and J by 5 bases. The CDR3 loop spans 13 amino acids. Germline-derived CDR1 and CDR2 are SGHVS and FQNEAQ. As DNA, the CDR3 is TGTGCCAGCAGCCTAAGACAGGGAACTGAAGCTTTCTTT. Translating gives CASSLRQGTEAFF.

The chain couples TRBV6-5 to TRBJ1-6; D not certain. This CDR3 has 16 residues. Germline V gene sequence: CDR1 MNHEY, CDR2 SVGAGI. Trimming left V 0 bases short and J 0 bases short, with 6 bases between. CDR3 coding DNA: TGTGCCAGCAGTTACTCTCTCCGCTCCTATAATTCACCCCTCCACTTT. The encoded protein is CASSYSLRSYNSPLHF.

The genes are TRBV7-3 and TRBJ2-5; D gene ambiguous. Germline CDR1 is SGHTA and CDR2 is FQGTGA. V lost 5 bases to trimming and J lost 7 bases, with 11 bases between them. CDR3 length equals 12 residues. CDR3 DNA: TGTGCCAGCAGCCCAGAATCAGGGACCCAGTACTTC. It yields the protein CASSPESGTQYF.

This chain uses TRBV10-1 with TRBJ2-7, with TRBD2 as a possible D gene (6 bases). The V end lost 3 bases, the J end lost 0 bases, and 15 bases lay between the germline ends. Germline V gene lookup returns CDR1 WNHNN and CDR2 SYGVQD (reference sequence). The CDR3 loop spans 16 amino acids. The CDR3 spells CASSDFGGASSYEQYF. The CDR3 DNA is TGCGCCAGCAGTGATTTCGGAGGGGCCAGCTCCTACGAGCAGTACTTC.

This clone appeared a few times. Here the CDR3 DNA reads TGTGCCAGCAGCTTAGGGGCATCAGGGGTTAATTCACCCCTCCACTTT. This sequence encodes CASSLGASGVNSPLHF. V is TRBV7-9 and J is TRBJ1-6; D is possibly TRBD1 (6 bases). Germline CDR1 reads SEHNR; CDR2 reads FQNEAQ (reference sequence). This CDR3 is 16 amino acids long. Deletions cut 1 base from V and 6 bases from J, with 13 bases between.

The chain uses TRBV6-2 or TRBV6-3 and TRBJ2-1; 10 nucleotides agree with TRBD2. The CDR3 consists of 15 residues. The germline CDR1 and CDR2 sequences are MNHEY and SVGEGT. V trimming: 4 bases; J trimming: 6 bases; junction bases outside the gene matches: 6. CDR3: CASSLSSGRLNEQFF. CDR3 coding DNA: TGTGCCAGCAGTTTGTCTAGCGGGAGACTCAATGAGCAGTTCTTC.

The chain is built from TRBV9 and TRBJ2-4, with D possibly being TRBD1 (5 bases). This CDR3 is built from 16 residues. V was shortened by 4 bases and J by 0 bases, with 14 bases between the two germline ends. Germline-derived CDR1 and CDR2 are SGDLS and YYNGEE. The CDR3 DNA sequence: TGTGCCAGCAGCCCCACGACAGAGCTAGCCAAAAACATTCAGTACTTC. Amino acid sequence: CASSPTTELAKNIQYF.

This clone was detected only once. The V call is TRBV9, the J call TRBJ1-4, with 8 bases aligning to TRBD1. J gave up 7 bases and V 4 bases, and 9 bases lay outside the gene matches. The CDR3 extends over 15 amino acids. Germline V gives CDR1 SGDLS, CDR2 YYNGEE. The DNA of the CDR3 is TGTGCCAGCAGCACAGGGGGAGGGTCTGGTGAAAAACTGTTTTTT. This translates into CASSTGGGSGEKLFF.